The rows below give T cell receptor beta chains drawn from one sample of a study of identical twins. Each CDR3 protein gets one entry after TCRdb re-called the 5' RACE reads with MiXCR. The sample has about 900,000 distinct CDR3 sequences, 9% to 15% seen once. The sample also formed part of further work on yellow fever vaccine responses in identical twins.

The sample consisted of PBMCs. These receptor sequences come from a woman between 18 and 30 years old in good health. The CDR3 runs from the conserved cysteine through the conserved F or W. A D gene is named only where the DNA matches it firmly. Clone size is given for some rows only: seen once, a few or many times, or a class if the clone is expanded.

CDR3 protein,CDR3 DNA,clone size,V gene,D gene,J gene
CASSSRTGGELGEKLFF,TGCGCCAGCAGCTCCCGGACAGGGGGCGAATTAGGTGAAAAACTGTTTTTT,few,TRBV5-1,TRBD1,TRBJ1-4
CASSYWSSNNEQFF,TGTGCCAGCAGTTACTGGTCTAGCAACAATGAGCAGTTCTTC,few,TRBV6-2/TRBV6-3,NA,TRBJ2-1
CSASPPGRGHETQYF,TGCAGTGCTAGTCCCCCGGGCAGGGGGCATGAGACCCAGTACTTC,few,TRBV20-1,TRBD1,TRBJ2-5
CASSIGLAGVNEQFF,TGTGCCAGCAGCATAGGACTAGCGGGAGTAAATGAGCAGTTCTTC,NA,TRBV7-2,TRBD2,TRBJ2-1
CASRRDSSYEQYF,TGCGCCAGCAGGCGGGACAGTTCCTACGAGCAGTACTTC,NA,TRBV5-1,NA,TRBJ2-7
CATSDSTGTGPSNEQFF,TGTGCCACCAGTGATTCGACCGGGACAGGCCCTTCCAATGAGCAGTTCTTC,NA,TRBV24-1,TRBD1,TRBJ2-1
CSARPGGAWETQYF,TGCAGTGCTAGGCCGGGGGGCGCTTGGGAGACCCAGTACTTC,many,TRBV20-1,NA,TRBJ2-5
CSVEMHRGEQYF,TGCAGCGTTGAAATGCATAGGGGCGAGCAGTACTTC,NA,TRBV29-1,NA,TRBJ2-7
CASSSSGSGRTGYEQYF,TGTGCCAGCAGCTCATCTGGTAGCGGGAGGACCGGCTACGAGCAGTACTTC,few,TRBV7-8,TRBD2,TRBJ2-7
CSVEGPYHTDTQYF,TGCAGCGTTGAGGGCCCTTACCACACAGATACGCAGTATTTT,few,TRBV29-1,NA,TRBJ2-3
CASTPSILAAGSSYNEQFF,TGTGCCAGCACCCCCAGCATCTTAGCTGCGGGGAGCTCCTACAATGAGCAGTTCTTC,NA,TRBV28,NA,TRBJ2-1
CATSRPQGTGTIYEQYF,TGTGCCACCAGCAGACCCCAGGGTACGGGAACAATCTACGAGCAGTACTTC,few,TRBV15,NA,TRBJ2-7
CASRGGGDTQYF,TGTGCCAGCAGAGGAGGCGGAGATACGCAGTATTTT,few,TRBV2,NA,TRBJ2-3
CASSFQQGTGELFF,TGCGCCAGCAGCTTCCAACAGGGCACCGGGGAGCTGTTTTTT,NA,TRBV5-1,NA,TRBJ2-2
CASSPRLGRNEQFF,TGTGCCAGCAGTCCAAGACTAGGACGGAATGAGCAGTTCTTC,few,TRBV27,NA,TRBJ2-1
CASSQSGTGFYEQYF,TGTGCCAGCAGCCAATCCGGGACAGGATTCTACGAGCAGTACTTC,few,TRBV3-1,TRBD1,TRBJ2-7
CASSPPPGPQNIQYF,TGTGCCAGCAGTCCCCCACCGGGACCCCAAAACATTCAGTACTTC,few,TRBV28,NA,TRBJ2-4
CASSPFPGVNTGELFF,TGTGCCAGCAGCCCCTTCCCGGGAGTGAACACCGGGGAGCTGTTTTTT,few,TRBV9,NA,TRBJ2-2
CASSLVPGLYGYTF,TGTGCCAGCAGCTTAGTCCCAGGCCTCTATGGCTACACCTTC,few,TRBV11-2,NA,TRBJ1-2
CASSLGQGSVRPGNTIYF,TGTGCCAGCAGTTTGGGACAGGGATCGGTCCGGCCGGGAAACACCATATATTTT,many,TRBV12-3/TRBV12-4,TRBD1,TRBJ1-3
CASKALGGTRNTEAFF,TGTGCCAGCAAAGCCTTGGGGGGGACAAGGAACACTGAAGCTTTCTTT,few,TRBV5-5,NA,TRBJ1-1
CASSKDYLYEQYF,TGTGCCAGCTCTAAGGACTATCTCTACGAGCAGTACTTC,few,TRBV2,NA,TRBJ2-7
CASSRDREYGYTF,TGTGCCAGCTCACGGGACAGGGAATATGGCTACACCTTC,many,TRBV18,TRBD1,TRBJ1-2
CASSLGSSGRGEQYF,TGTGCCAGCAGCTTAGGGTCGAGCGGGAGGGGCGAGCAGTACTTC,few,TRBV7-3,TRBD2,TRBJ2-7